This entry lists 10 T cell receptor beta chains sequenced from one sample in a study of PD-1 blockade in classical Hodgkin lymphoma. In every patient, relapse followed autologous stem cell transplantation, while exposure to brentuximab vedotin differed. Some clones are missing from TCRdb's copy, which holds only in-frame ones; the method was immunoSEQ multiplex PCR. The sample lists 29,000 or so clones, under 75% occurring once. The source was peripheral blood mononuclear cells (PBMCs), collected before the second cycle of nivolumab. These receptors were obtained from a human donor with classical Hodgkin lymphoma.

This clone has more than one count but fewer than ten. The chain couples TRBV10-3 to TRBJ1-3, with no clear D. Trimming took off 0 bases at V and 5 bases at J, with 2 bases between the two ends. CDR1 and CDR2 (germline): ENHRY, SYGVKD. CDR3 length equals 12 residues. In DNA, the CDR3 is TGTGCCATCAGTGAGTCCCGAAACACCATATATTTT. Its translation is CAISESRNTIYF.

This chain joins TRBV7-2 and TRBJ2-1, with D uncertain. The length of the CDR3 is 12 residues. Germline lookup yields CDR1 SGHTA and CDR2 FQGNSA. The ends were cut back, 5 bases at V and 8 bases at J, with 10 bases in the middle. CDR3 loop: CASSLAMYEQFF. The CDR3 DNA follows: TGTGCCAGCAGCCTCGCTATGTATGAGCAGTTCTTC.

The V and J genes are TRBV25-1 and TRBJ1-3, with D hard to call. The germline CDR1 and CDR2 sequences are MGHDK and SYGVNS. Trimming cost V 5 bases and J 8 bases, with 10 bases left between them. CDR3 length: 12 amino acids. CDR3 protein: CASSWSGDTIYF. In nucleotides, the CDR3 is TGTGCCAGCAGTTGGTCCGGGGACACCATATATTTT.

This chain uses TRBV30 with TRBJ2-2; no firm D call. V was clipped by 1 base and J by 4 bases, with 7 bases between them. The CDR3 contains 13 residues. The V gene's germline CDR1 is GTSNPN and CDR2 SVGIG (reference sequence). The CDR3 loop is CAWSEQSTGELFF. DNA for the CDR3: TGTGCCTGGAGTGAACAGAGCACCGGGGAGCTGTTTTTT.

A few counts support this clone. V usage is TRBV5-1 and J usage is TRBJ2-2; D remains unclear. The CDR3 totals 15 residues. Germline assignment: CDR1 SGHRS and CDR2 YFSETQ. V lost 0 bases to trimming and J lost 1 base, with 7 bases between them. Here the CDR3 DNA reads TGCGCCAGCAGCTTGGAACGGCTGAACACCGGGGAGCTGTTTTTT. As protein: CASSLERLNTGELFF.

CDR3 DNA sequence: TGCGCCAGCAGCTTTCTTCAGGACTATGGCTACACCTTC. Amino acid sequence: CASSFLQDYGYTF. The chain carries TRBV5-1 and TRBJ1-2; D is uncertain. The CDR3 length is 13 residues. The germline V gene encodes CDR1 SGHRS and CDR2 YFSETQ. V shed 2 bases and J shed 3 bases, with 8 bases lying between them.

In DNA, the CDR3 is TGTGCCAGCAGTTACATCCGGGGTCAGGCAGAGCAGTACGTC. Its protein product is CASSYIRGQAEQYV. V gene TRBV6-5 combines with J gene TRBJ2-7, with D possibly matching TRBD2 (5 bases). CDR1 MNHEY and CDR2 SVGAGI come from the germline V gene. The ends were cut back, 2 bases at V and 7 bases at J, with 15 bases in the middle. CDR3 size: 14 residues.

CDR3 nucleotide sequence: TGTGCCATCAGTGACCCTGGACAGGGCAAGATCTATGGCTACACCTTC. As protein: CAISDPGQGKIYGYTF. The V call is TRBV10-3, the J call TRBJ1-2; 8 nucleotides match TRBD1. Unmatched junction bases numbered 10, after V lost 3 bases and J lost 4 bases. This CDR3 comprises 16 residues. Germline-derived CDR1 and CDR2 are ENHRY and SYGVKD.

J is TRBJ1-1 and V is TRBV4-1, with 8 bases lining up with TRBD1. Germline V gene sequence: CDR1 MGHRA, CDR2 YSYEKL. The CDR3 sequence is 15 residues long. The J segment lost 3 bases and the V segment lost 4 bases, leaving 7 bases of the junction unmatched. The CDR3 nucleotides are TGCGCCAGCAGCCGGCCGGACAGGGATTACACTGAAGCTTTCTTT. Translated: CASSRPDRDYTEAFF.

CDR3 nucleotides: TGTGCCAGCAGTCTTGGGGGACAGCGGAATCAGCCCCAGCATTTT. Its protein is CASSLGGQRNQPQHF. This chain connects TRBV6-5 to TRBJ1-5, with 7 bases fitting TRBD1. Losses at the gene ends were 5 bases for V and 4 bases for J; bases not matched to a gene: 8. Germline assignment: CDR1 MNHEY and CDR2 SVGAGI. This CDR3 is built from 15 residues.